This T cell receptor beta chain was profiled in a study of T cell responses to AZD1222 COVID-19 vaccine. Regarding the study as a whole: Without day 14 samples, only post-peak T cell repertoires were studied.

To note about this clone: Its cognate antigen is unknown.

Generated by immunoSEQ multiplex PCR, the TCRdb table keeps only in-frame clones and is missing some. The data hold around 110,000 clones, with roughly 85% observed a single time. The ends were cut back, 5 bases at V and 4 bases at J, with 14 bases in the middle. CDR1 is SGHTA, CDR2 FQGTGA, per germline. The CDR3 sequence is 15 residues long. The clonotype was recovered from an adult in good health. This specimen was peripheral blood, taken on day 0 of MenACWY control vaccination. The V gene is TRBV7-3, the J gene TRBJ2-2; D possibly uses TRBD1 or TRBD2 (5 bases each). In DNA, the CDR3 is TGTGCCAGCAGCCAAACAGGACTCAGCACCGGGGAGCTGTTTTTT. It codes for CASSQTGLSTGELFF. Supplemented by reference TRBV7-3 and TRBJ2-2, the full variable domain reads GAGVSQTPSNKVTEKGKYVELRCDPISGHTALYWYRQSLGQGPEFLIYFQGTGAADDSGLPNDRFFAVRPEGSVSTLKIQRTERGDSAVYLCASSQTGLSTGELFFGEGSRLTVL.